This TCR beta chain derives from a study of long-term antiretroviral therapy in people with HIV. Samples were assayed with immunoSEQ v3.0 at survey level. Sequencing was performed with immunoSEQ multiplex PCR; in TCRdb, only in-frame clones are kept and a portion is missing. The data show 12,000 to 15,000 clones, with approximately 86% seen just once and 11% held by the top ten. The CDR3 contains 13 residues. Per the germline V gene, CDR1 is SGHTA and CDR2 is FQGTGA. With V trimmed by 5 bases and J by 5 bases, 4 bases remained unmatched. This rearrangement joins TRBV7-3 to TRBJ2-3, with 7 nucleotides matching TRBD2. This sample comprised unsorted PBMCs, obtained 6.2 years after starting antiretroviral therapy. This clonotype was obtained from a man between 40 and 49 years old with HIV. DNA for the CDR3: TGTGCCAGCAGCCCTATAGCGGGAGATACGCAGTATTTT. Protein product: CASSPIAGDTQYF.